These 3 T cell receptor beta chains originate from one sample sequenced in a study of CD8 T cells in ankylosing spondylitis listed by TCRdb under 2017. The antigens for these receptors are not known. General findings and caveats noted by the study authors: Blood from ankylosing spondylitis patients appeared to be characterized by a TCR beta motif composed of eight highly homologous amino acid variants.

The library was made by 5' RACE. Instrument used: Illumina HiSeq 2500. TCRdb redid the processing of the public reads, applying fastp at Q25 and MiXCR, and retained in-frame beta chains. Rows are unified per CDR3 protein, each entry keeping the most common DNA and genes. The sample includes a few hundred thousand distinct CDR3 sequences, with approximately 12% observed a single time. 6.8% of the sample lies in the top ten. Sequencing was carried out using blood, either unsorted or a sorted T cell fraction (not recorded which). Receptor source: a male donor with ankylosing spondylitis.

This chain uses TRBV6-4 with TRBJ2-3; D may be TRBD2 (5 bases). The CDR3 sequence is 14 residues long. The V and J ends lost 2 bases and 2 bases respectively, with 8 bases between them. Per germline, CDR1 MRHNA and CDR2 SNTAGT. The CDR3 sequence is CASSDEGNTDTQYF. The DNA for the CDR3 is TGTGCCAGCAGTGACGAGGGCAACACAGATACGCAGTATTTT.

This clonotype was seen ten or more times. V gene TRBV27 combines with J gene TRBJ2-3; unclear D gene. The V gene's germline CDR1 is MNHEY and CDR2 SMNVEV (reference sequence). Trimming removed 8 bases at V and 0 bases at J, with 3 bases between. The CDR3 covers 11 residues. The CDR3 DNA is TGTGCCAGCTTTAGCACAGATACGCAGTATTTT. Its protein is CASFSTDTQYF.

This clonotype came up a few times. The V gene is TRBV7-8, the J gene TRBJ2-5; D perhaps matches TRBD2 (6 bases). CDR1 SGHVS and CDR2 FQNEAQ come from the germline V gene. V lost 1 base and J lost 7, with 16 bases in between. The CDR3 runs to 15 residues. This CDR3 reads CASSLVGTPTLTQYF. CDR3 in DNA: TGTGCCAGCAGCTTAGTGGGGACTCCCACGCTGACCCAGTACTTC.